The 16 T cell receptor beta chains in this list originate from one sample, sequenced in a study of T-cell reconstitution after alpha-beta-depleted transplantation in children (dated by TCRdb to the mid-2010s). Library preparation employed PCR. Sequencer: Illumina HiSeq 2500. Molecular barcoding was employed in the preparation of TCR libraries, with unique molecular identifiers being used to normalize TCRbeta repertoire quantification. In TCRdb, the public reads were trimmed at Q25 with fastp and aligned with MiXCR, with productive beta chains retained. CDR3 protein sequences are deduplicated, and each keeps its most common genes and DNA. The sample has some 490,000 distinct CDR3 sequences on record, approximately 13% of them singletons. Over 5.5% of the sample is taken by the ten largest. This specimen consisted of PBMCs from the stem cell graft donor, obtained from the stem cell graft. The source of these receptors is a human donor who donated a stem cell graft to a child with combined immunodeficiency.

This clonotype has more than one count but fewer than ten. The V gene is TRBV12-3 or TRBV12-4, the J gene TRBJ2-1; no firm D call. V was trimmed by 6 bases and J by 3 bases, leaving 15 bases between them. The CDR3 runs to 15 residues. The CDR3, as DNA: TGTGCCAGCAGCCATACACCCTGGGGCTACAATGAGCAGTTCTTC. This encodes CASSHTPWGYNEQFF.

This clonotype was seen a handful of times. The rearrangement joins TRBV13 to TRBJ2-1, with TRBD2 as a possible D gene (5 bases). Germline CDR1 PRHDT, CDR2 FYEKMQ (reference sequence). The V end lost 0 bases, the J end lost 7 bases, and 10 bases lay between the germline ends. The CDR3 has 14 residues. The CDR3 DNA sequence: TGTGCCAGCAGCTTAGGCGTTGGCGGGAATGAGCAGTTCTTC. Protein product: CASSLGVGGNEQFF.

This clonotype was observed a handful of times. The chain carries TRBV11-1 and TRBJ2-1, with 9 bases that match TRBD2. CDR1 and CDR2 (germline): SGHAT, FQDESV (reference sequence). The CDR3 has 19 residues. Unmatched junction bases numbered 10, after V lost 1 base and J lost 0 bases. CDR3 DNA sequence: TGTGCCAGCAGCTTAGAAGGCGGGGGGGCTCTCAGCTCCTACAATGAGCAGTTCTTC. The encoded protein is CASSLEGGGALSSYNEQFF.

V is TRBV11-3 and J is TRBJ2-2; TRBD1 agrees at 10 bases. The junction had 8 bases not matched to a gene; V was cut back by 8 bases and J by 8 bases. The CDR3 extends over 14 amino acids. Germline V gene sequence: CDR1 SGHNT, CDR2 YENEEA. The CDR3 coding sequence is TGTGCCAGCCGACAGGGGGCTGTTTCGGGGGAGCTGTTTTTT. It yields the protein CASRQGAVSGELFF.

This clonotype was counted a few times. The chain carries TRBV12-3 or TRBV12-4 and TRBJ2-2; TRBD2 matches 11 bases. The CDR3 extends over 18 amino acids. The V segment lost 6 bases and the J segment 2 bases; nucleotides outside the gene matches: 11. CDR3 bases: TGTGCCAGCAGGACTAGCGGGGCGGCAAGAGTCAACACCGGGGAGCTGTTTTTT. Translated, it gives CASRTSGAARVNTGELFF.

Remarks on this clonotype: One end of the junction varies from germline; a read error may be responsible. CDR3 residues: CNVVLGAGANVLTF. The CDR3 DNA is TGCAACGTTGTTTTAGGGGCTGGGGCCAACGTCCTGACTTTC. This chain connects TRBV29-1 to TRBJ2-6, with a weak D call TRBD1 (5 bases). The CDR3 length is 14 residues. CDR1 and CDR2 from the germline V gene are SQVTM and ANQGSEA.

This clonotype was recorded at least ten times. The rearrangement uses TRBV27 and TRBJ2-1; 11 nucleotides line up with TRBD1. Germline CDR1 MNHEY, CDR2 SMNVEV (reference sequence). Germline trimming cut 0 bases from V and 8 bases from J; bases unmatched to any gene: 6. The CDR3 totals 16 residues. CDR3 sequence reads: CASSLSVGQGGDEQFF. In DNA, the CDR3 is TGTGCCAGCAGTTTATCGGTGGGACAGGGGGGCGATGAGCAGTTCTTC.

The genes are TRBV11-1 and TRBJ2-1; possibly TRBD1 or TRBD2 for D (5 bases each). The V gene's germline CDR1 is SGHAT and CDR2 FQDESV (reference sequence). The CDR3 is 18 amino acids. The V gene lost 5 bases and the J gene lost 4 bases, with 24 bases spanning the gap. The CDR3: CASSQRIGVTKTYNEQFF. The DNA of the CDR3 is TGTGCCAGCAGCCAACGAATAGGGGTGACTAAGACTTACAATGAGCAGTTCTTC.

Note on this clonotype: Its ends do not fully match the called genes, so a read error is possible. The J gene is TRBJ2-1, the V gene TRBV12-3 or TRBV12-4; D is ambiguous. The length of the CDR3 is 11 residues. The CDR3 bases are TGTGCCAGCAGTTTCGCGGTTGAGCGGTTCTTC. Translating it yields CASSFAVERFF.

J is TRBJ2-5 and V is TRBV24-1; TRBD2 agrees at 8 bases. Trimming at V came to 3 bases and at J to 5 bases, leaving 7 bases not matched to a gene. CDR1 is KGHDR and CDR2 is SFDVKD in the germline V gene. The CDR3 is 15 residues long. The CDR3 loop reads CATSDPGLAGETQYF. CDR3 sequence (DNA): TGTGCCACCAGTGATCCAGGACTAGCCGGGGAGACCCAGTACTTC.

This clonotype was observed once. J is TRBJ2-1 and V is TRBV3-1; the match to TRBD2 covers 10 bases. This CDR3 has 16 amino acids. Germline V gene sequence: CDR1 LGHDT, CDR2 YNNKEL (reference sequence). The V segment lost 0 bases and the J segment 4 bases; nucleotides outside the gene matches: 3. CDR3 amino acids: CASSQERTSGYNEQFF. The CDR3 DNA sequence: TGTGCCAGCAGCCAAGAGCGGACTAGCGGATACAATGAGCAGTTCTTC.

The rearrangement joins TRBV7-6 to TRBJ2-7; D may correspond to TRBD1 or TRBD2 (7 bases each). The germline V and J ends were trimmed by 1 base and 7 bases, with 14 bases remaining between them. CDR3 length equals 14 residues. The germline CDR1 and CDR2 sequences are SGHVS and FNYEAQ. CDR3 residues: CASSLGEGAVEQYF. Written as DNA, the CDR3 is TGTGCCAGCAGCTTAGGGGAGGGGGCGGTGGAGCAGTACTTC.

There are many counts of this clonotype. This CDR3 reads CASSGRATDTQYF. For the CDR3, the DNA is TGCGCCAGCAGCGGGAGGGCCACAGATACGCAGTATTTT. The rearrangement joins TRBV5-1 to TRBJ2-3; the match to TRBD2 covers 7 bases. The germline V gene has CDR1 SGHRS and CDR2 YFSETQ. The CDR3 extends over 13 amino acids. V dropped 4 bases and J dropped 2; count of bases not matched to a gene: 1.

This clonotype has a handful of counts. This rearrangement joins TRBV6-2 or TRBV6-3 to TRBJ2-5, with 10 bases that match TRBD1. Germline V gene lookup returns CDR1 MNHEY and CDR2 SVGEGT. The CDR3 has 15 residues. The junction had 5 bases not matched to a gene; V was cut back by 2 bases and J by 5 bases. Written as DNA, the CDR3 is TGTGCCAGCAGTTACAGCGACAGGGGGCACGAGACCCAGTACTTC. Protein sequence: CASSYSDRGHETQYF.

This clonotype was observed many times. This chain uses TRBV9 with TRBJ2-5; D gene ambiguous. V was shortened by 0 bases and J by 6 bases, with 12 bases between the two germline ends. The CDR3 sequence is 14 residues long. The germline CDR1 and CDR2 sequences are SGDLS and YYNGEE. The CDR3 is CASSVGSALKTQYF. The CDR3 DNA is TGTGCCAGCAGCGTAGGTAGTGCCTTAAAGACCCAGTACTTC.

This chain links TRBV20-1 with TRBJ2-5; 11 nucleotides line up with TRBD1. The length of the CDR3 is 16 residues. The germline CDR1 and CDR2 sequences are DFQATT and SNEGSKA (reference sequence). Losses at the gene ends were 6 bases for V and 2 bases for J; bases not matched to a gene: 11. The CDR3 loop reads CSAYHGTGGPQETQYF. The CDR3 region has the DNA TGCAGTGCCTATCACGGGACAGGGGGGCCTCAAGAGACCCAGTACTTC.